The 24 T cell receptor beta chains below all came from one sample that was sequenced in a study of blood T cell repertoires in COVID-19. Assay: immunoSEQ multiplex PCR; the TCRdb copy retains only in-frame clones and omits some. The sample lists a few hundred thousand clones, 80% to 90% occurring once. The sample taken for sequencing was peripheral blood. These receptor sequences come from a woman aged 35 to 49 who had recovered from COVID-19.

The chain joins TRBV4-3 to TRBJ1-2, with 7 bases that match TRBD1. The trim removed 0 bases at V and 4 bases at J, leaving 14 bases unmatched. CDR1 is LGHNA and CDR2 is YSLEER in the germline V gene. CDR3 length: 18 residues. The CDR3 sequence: CASSQERAATGVVYGYTF. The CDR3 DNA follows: TGCGCCAGCAGCCAAGAAAGAGCAGCAACAGGGGTTGTCTATGGCTACACCTTC.

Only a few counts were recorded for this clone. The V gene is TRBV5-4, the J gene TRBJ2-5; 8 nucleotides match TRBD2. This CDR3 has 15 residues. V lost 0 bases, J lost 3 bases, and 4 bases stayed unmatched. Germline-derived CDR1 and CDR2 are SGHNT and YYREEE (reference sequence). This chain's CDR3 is CASSLVGGVEETQYF. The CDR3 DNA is TGTGCCAGCAGCTTGGTCGGGGGGGTTGAAGAGACCCAGTACTTC. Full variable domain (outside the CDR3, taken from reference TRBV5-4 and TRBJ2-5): ETGVTQSPTHLIKTRGQQVTLRCSSQSGHNTVSWYQQALGQGPQFIFQYYREEENGRGNFPPRFSGLQFPNYSSELNVNALELDDSALYLCASSLVGGVEETQYFGPGTRLLVL.

In DNA form, the CDR3 reads TGTGCCAGCAGCTTAGCGCTCGGGATTAATCAGCCCCAGCATTTT. Translation: CASSLALGINQPQHF. The rearrangement joins TRBV7-8 to TRBJ1-5, with D hard to call. The V gene's germline CDR1 is SGHVS and CDR2 FQNEAQ. Trimming removed 0 bases from V and 4 bases from J, with 10 bases in between. There are 15 residues in the CDR3.

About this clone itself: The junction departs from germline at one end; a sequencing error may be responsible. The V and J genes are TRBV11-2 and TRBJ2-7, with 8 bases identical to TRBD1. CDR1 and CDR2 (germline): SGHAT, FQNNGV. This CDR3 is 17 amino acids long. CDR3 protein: CASSVEGPGQGRDEQYF. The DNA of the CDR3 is TGTGCCAGCAGCGTAGAGGGACCCGGACAGGGTCGCGACGAGCAGTACTTC.

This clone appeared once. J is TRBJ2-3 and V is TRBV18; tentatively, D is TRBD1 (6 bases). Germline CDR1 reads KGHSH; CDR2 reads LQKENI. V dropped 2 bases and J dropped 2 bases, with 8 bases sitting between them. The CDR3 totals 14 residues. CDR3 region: CASSPTGNTDTQYF. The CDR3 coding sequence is TGTGCCAGCTCACCAACAGGGAACACAGATACGCAGTATTTT.

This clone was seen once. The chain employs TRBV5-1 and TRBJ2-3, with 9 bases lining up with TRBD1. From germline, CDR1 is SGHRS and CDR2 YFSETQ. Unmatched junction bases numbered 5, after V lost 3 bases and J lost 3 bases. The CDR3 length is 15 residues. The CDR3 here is CASSWTGAGTDTQYF. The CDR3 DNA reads TGCGCCAGCAGCTGGACAGGGGCAGGGACAGATACGCAGTATTTT.

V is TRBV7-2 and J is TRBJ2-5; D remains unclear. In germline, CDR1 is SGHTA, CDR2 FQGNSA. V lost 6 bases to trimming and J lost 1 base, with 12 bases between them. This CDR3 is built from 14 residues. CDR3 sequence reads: CASSLTPTQETQYF. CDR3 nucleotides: TGTGCCAGCAGTTTGACTCCCACCCAAGAGACCCAGTACTTC.

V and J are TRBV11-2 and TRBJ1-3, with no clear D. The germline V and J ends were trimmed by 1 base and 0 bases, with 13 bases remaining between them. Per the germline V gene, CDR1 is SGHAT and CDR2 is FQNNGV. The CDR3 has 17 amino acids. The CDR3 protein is CASSLGSAGYSGNTIYF. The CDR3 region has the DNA TGTGCCAGCAGCTTAGGCTCGGCAGGATACTCTGGAAACACCATATATTTT. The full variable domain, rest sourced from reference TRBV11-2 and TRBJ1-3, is EAGVAQSPRYKIIEKRQSVAFWCNPISGHATLYWYQQILGQGPKLLIQFQNNGVVDDSQLPKDRFSAERLKGVDSTLKIQPAKLEDSAVYLCASSLGSAGYSGNTIYFGEGSWLTVV.

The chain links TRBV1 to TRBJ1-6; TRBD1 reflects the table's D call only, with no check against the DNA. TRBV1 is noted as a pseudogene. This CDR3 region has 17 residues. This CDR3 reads CTSSQDDKRRGGSPLHF. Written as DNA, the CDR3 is TGCACCAGCAGCCAAGATGATAAACGCAGGGGTGGTTCACCCCTCCACTTT.

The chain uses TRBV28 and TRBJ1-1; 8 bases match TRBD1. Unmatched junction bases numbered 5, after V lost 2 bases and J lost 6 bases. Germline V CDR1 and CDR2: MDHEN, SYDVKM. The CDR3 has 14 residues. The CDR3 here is CASSLNSGGSEAFF. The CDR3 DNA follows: TGTGCCAGCAGTTTAAATTCAGGGGGCTCTGAAGCTTTCTTT.

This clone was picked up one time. CDR3 nucleotides: TGTGCCAGTCCCCCCGACGGACAGTGGGTCGCTGGCTACACCTTC. It codes for CASPPDGQWVAGYTF. The chain uses TRBV2 and TRBJ1-2, with D tentatively TRBD1 (6 bases). The CDR3 is 15 residues long. V shed 9 bases and J shed 7 bases, with 24 bases lying between them. Germline values: CDR1 SNHLY, CDR2 FYNNEI.

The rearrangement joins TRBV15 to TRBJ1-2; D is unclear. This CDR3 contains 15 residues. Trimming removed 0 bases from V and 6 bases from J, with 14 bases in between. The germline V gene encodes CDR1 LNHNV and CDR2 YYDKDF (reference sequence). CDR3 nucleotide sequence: TGTGCCACCAGCAGAGATCAGGTCATACGAGATGGCTACACCTTC. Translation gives CATSRDQVIRDGYTF.

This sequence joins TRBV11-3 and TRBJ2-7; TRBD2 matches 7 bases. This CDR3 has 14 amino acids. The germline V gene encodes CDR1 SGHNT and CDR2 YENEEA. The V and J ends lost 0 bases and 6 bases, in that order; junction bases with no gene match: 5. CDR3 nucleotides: TGTGCCAGCAGCTTAGATTCGGGAGGTCGCGAGCAGTACTTC. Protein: CASSLDSGGREQYF.

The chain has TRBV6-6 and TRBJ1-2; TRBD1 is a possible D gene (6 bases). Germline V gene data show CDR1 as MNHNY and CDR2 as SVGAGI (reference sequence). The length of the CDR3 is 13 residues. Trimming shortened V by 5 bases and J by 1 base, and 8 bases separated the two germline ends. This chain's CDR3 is CASSPDSNYGYTF. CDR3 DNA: TGTGCCAGCAGTCCGGACAGTAACTATGGCTACACCTTC.

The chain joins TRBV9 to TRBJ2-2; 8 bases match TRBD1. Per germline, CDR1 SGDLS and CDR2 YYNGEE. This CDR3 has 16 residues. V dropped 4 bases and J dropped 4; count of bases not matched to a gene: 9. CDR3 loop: CASSRTGIQSTGELFF. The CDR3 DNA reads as TGTGCCAGCAGCAGGACAGGGATTCAATCCACCGGGGAGCTGTTTTTT.

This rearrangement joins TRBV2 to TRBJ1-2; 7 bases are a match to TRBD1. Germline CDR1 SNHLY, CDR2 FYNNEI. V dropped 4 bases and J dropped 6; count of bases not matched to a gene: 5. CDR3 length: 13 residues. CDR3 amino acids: CASSVRGRDGYTF. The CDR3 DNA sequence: TGTGCCAGCAGTGTGAGGGGGCGCGATGGCTACACCTTC.

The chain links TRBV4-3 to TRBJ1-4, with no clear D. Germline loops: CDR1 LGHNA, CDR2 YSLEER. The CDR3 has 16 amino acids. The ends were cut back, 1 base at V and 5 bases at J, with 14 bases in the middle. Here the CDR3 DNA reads TGCGCCAGCAGCCAAGGAGCTTCCGGTGAAAATGAAAAACTGTTTTTT. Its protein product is CASSQGASGENEKLFF.

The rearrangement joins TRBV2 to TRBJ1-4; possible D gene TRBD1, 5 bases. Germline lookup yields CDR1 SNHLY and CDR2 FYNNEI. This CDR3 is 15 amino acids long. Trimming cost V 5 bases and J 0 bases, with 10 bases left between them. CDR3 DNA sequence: TGTGCCAGCAGTTCAGACAGCACAACTAATGAAAAACTGTTTTTT. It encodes CASSSDSTTNEKLFF.

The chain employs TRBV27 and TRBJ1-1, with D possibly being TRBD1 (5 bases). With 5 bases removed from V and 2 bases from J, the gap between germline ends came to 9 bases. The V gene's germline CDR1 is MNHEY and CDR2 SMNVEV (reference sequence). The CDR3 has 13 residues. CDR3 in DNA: TGTGCCAGCAGTCGCAGGGTAAACACTGAAGCTTTCTTT. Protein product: CASSRRVNTEAFF.

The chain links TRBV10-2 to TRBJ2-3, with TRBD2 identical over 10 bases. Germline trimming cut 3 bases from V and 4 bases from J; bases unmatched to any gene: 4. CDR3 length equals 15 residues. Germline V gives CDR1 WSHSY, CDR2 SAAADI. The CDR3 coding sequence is TGCGCCAGCAGTGATTCGAGCGGGGGGGCAGATACGCAGTATTTT. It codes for CASSDSSGGADTQYF.

The CDR3 DNA follows: TGTGCCTGGAGTGGACTAGCGGGGGGGCCGGGACCTTTCGAGACCCAGTACTTC. It translates to CAWSGLAGGPGPFETQYF. This chain links TRBV30 with TRBJ2-5; 14 positions agree with TRBD2. V lost 1 base, J lost 5 bases, and 12 bases stayed unmatched. CDR3 length: 18 amino acids. Germline V gene lookup returns CDR1 GTSNPN and CDR2 SVGIG (reference sequence).

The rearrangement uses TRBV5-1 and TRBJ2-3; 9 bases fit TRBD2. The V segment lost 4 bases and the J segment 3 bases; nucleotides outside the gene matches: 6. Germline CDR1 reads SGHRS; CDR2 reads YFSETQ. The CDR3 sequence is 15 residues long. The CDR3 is CASSPPGLATDTQYF. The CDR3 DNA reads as TGCGCCAGCAGCCCGCCGGGACTAGCAACAGATACGCAGTATTTT.

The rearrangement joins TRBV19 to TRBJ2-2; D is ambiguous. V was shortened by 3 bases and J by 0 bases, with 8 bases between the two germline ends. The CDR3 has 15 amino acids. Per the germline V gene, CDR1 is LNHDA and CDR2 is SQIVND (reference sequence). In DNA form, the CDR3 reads TGTGCCAGTAGTATTCAGGCAGCGAACACCGGGGAGCTGTTTTTT. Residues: CASSIQAANTGELFF.

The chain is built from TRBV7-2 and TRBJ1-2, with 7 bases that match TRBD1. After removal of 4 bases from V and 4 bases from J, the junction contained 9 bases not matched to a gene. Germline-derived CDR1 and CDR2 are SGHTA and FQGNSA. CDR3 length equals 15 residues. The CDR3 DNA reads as TGTGCCAGCAGCTGGGGGGACAGTTCAATCTATGGCTACACCTTC. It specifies CASSWGDSSIYGYTF.